A selection of T cell receptor beta chains follows, all from one sample in a study of OX40 agonist ivuxolimab in advanced cancers. This table comes from immunoSEQ multiplex PCR, and its TCRdb copy is limited to in-frame clones, with some not included. The sample contains 50,000 to 70,000 clones, roughly nine tenths of which appear only once. The starting material was CD4+ or CD8+ T cells sorted from blood, obtained in a trial of the OX40 agonist ivuxolimab. These receptors were collected from an adult with an advanced solid tumor such as melanoma, head and neck, liver or kidney cancer. The CDR3 runs from the conserved cysteine through the conserved F or W. D genes are given only for firm matches. A clone size is listed for some rows: how often the clone was seen (once, few, many), or a class if it is expanded.

j_call v_call d_call clone_size cdr3_aa cdr3_nt
TRBJ1-1 TRBV10-2 NA NA CASSEQAAYNTEAFF TGCGCCAGCAGTGAACAGGCAGCCTATAACACTGAAGCTTTCTTT
TRBJ2-5 TRBV4-1 NA NA CASSQAPGWGETQYF TGCGCCAGCAGCCAAGCCCCAGGGTGGGGAGAGACCCAGTACTTC
TRBJ2-5 TRBV28 NA NA CASSLLIGDHQETQYF TGTGCCAGCAGTTTACTGATAGGGGATCACCAAGAGACCCAGTACTTC
TRBJ2-7 TRBV2 TRBD1 NA CASSEGTGVDEQYF TGTGCCAGCAGTGAAGGGACAGGGGTCGACGAGCAGTACTTC
TRBJ2-1 TRBV29-1 NA NA CSVKGGYTDEQFF TGCAGCGTAAAAGGGGGATACACGGATGAGCAGTTCTTC
TRBJ2-7 TRBV30 NA NA CAWSTDRSSYEQYF TGTGCCTGGAGTACAGACAGAAGCTCCTACGAGCAGTACTTC
TRBJ2-2 TRBV4-3 NA NA CASSQLGLPQASNTGELFF TGCGCCAGCAGCCAATTGGGGCTCCCCCAAGCCTCGAACACCGGGGAGCTGTTTTTT
TRBJ2-7 TRBV2 NA NA CASSGTGLLYEQYF TGTGCCAGCAGTGGAACGGGTTTGCTCTACGAGCAGTACTTC
TRBJ2-7 TRBV21-1 NA NA CASSSGQGDPYEQYF TGTGCCAGCAGCTCGGGACAGGGGGATCCCTACGAGCAGTACTTC
TRBJ1-1 TRBV20-1 TRBD1 NA CSPDRDSGAFF TGCAGCCCGGACAGGGACTCTGGAGCTTTCTTT
TRBJ2-3 TRBV5-8 NA NA CASSLGQISTDTQYF TGTGCCAGCAGCTTAGGACAGATCAGCACAGATACGCAGTATTTT
TRBJ2-5 TRBV11-2 NA once CASSLEGRRETQYF TGTGCCAGCAGCTTAGAAGGTCGGAGGGAGACCCAGTACTTC
TRBJ1-1 TRBV7-8 NA NA CASSLEGINTEAFF TGTGCCAGCAGCTTAGAAGGGATTAACACTGAAGCTTTCTTT
TRBJ2-3 TRBV7-6 NA NA CASSLDADTQYF TGTGCCAGCAGCTTAGATGCAGATACGCAGTATTTT
TRBJ1-1 TRBV7-8 NA NA CASSLDKAAAMNTEAFF TGTGCCAGCAGCTTAGACAAGGCAGCGGCCATGAACACTGAAGCTTTCTTT
TRBJ2-5 TRBV19 TRBD2 NA CASSELAGGSSGETQYF TGTGCCAGTAGTGAACTAGCGGGAGGATCCTCGGGAGAGACCCAGTACTTC
TRBJ2-1 TRBV28 TRBD2 once CASRSPGGINEQFF TGTGCCAGCAGGTCACCGGGAGGGATCAATGAGCAGTTCTTC
TRBJ2-7 TRBV19 NA NA CASSIAAGTRLEQYF TGTGCCAGTAGTATAGCGGCAGGCACCAGGCTCGAGCAGTACTTC
TRBJ1-2 TRBV4-3 TRBD1 NA CASSQGAQGVGDGYTF TGCGCCAGCAGCCAGGGTGCTCAGGGGGTAGGGGATGGCTACACCTTC
TRBJ2-5 TRBV7-2 NA NA CASSLEVISETQYF TGTGCCAGCAGCTTGGAGGTTATTTCAGAGACCCAGTACTTC
TRBJ2-7 TRBV5-1 NA NA CASSPQGWSSYEQYF TGCGCCAGCAGCCCCCAGGGTTGGAGCTCCTACGAGCAGTACTTC
TRBJ2-7 TRBV27 TRBD1 NA CASSYGTGPAYEQYF TGTGCCAGCAGTTACGGGACAGGGCCCGCCTACGAGCAGTACTTC
TRBJ2-1 TRBV5-6 TRBD2 NA CASSLNGRAYNEQFF TGTGCCAGCAGCTTAAACGGGAGGGCCTACAATGAGCAGTTCTTC
TRBJ2-5 TRBV4-1 TRBD2 once CASSQDGTSGGETQYF TGCGCCAGCAGCCAAGATGGGACTAGCGGGGGAGAGACCCAGTACTTC
TRBJ2-5 TRBV2 NA NA CASSGWGETQYF TGTGCCAGCAGTGGCTGGGGAGAGACCCAGTACTTC
TRBJ2-7 TRBV29-1 TRBD2 NA CSVEGVAGGPGDPYEQYF TGCAGCGTTGAGGGAGTAGCGGGAGGGCCGGGGGATCCTTACGAGCAGTACTTC
TRBJ2-3 TRBV28 TRBD1 NA CASSPRTGSGDTQYF TGTGCCAGCAGTCCCCGGACAGGGTCAGGAGATACGCAGTATTTT
TRBJ2-5 TRBV6-5 TRBD1 once CASSSGTGKETQYF TGTGCCAGCAGTTCGGGGACAGGGAAAGAGACCCAGTACTTC
TRBJ2-1 TRBV4-1 TRBD2 NA CASSQDLSSGSNEQFF TGCGCCAGCAGCCAAGATCTTTCTAGCGGTTCGAATGAGCAGTTCTTC
TRBJ2-5 TRBV4-3 TRBD2 NA CASSQHLGLAGEGETQYF TGCGCCAGCAGCCAACATCTAGGACTAGCGGGAGAGGGGGAGACCCAGTACTTC
TRBJ2-5 TRBV28 NA NA CASSLGWGDLQETQYF TGTGCCAGCAGTTTAGGATGGGGGGACCTACAAGAGACCCAGTACTTC
TRBJ2-3 TRBV7-9 NA NA CASSTGTGDTDTQYF TGTGCCAGCAGCACCGGGACGGGGGACACAGATACGCAGTATTTT
TRBJ1-2 TRBV9 TRBD1 NA CASSVGQGVNYGYTF TGTGCCAGCAGCGTAGGACAGGGGGTAAACTATGGCTACACCTTC
TRBJ1-2 TRBV28 NA few CASGHWGTENYGYTF TGTGCCAGCGGCCACTGGGGTACGGAAAACTATGGCTACACCTTC
TRBJ2-1 TRBV29-1 NA NA CSVLPSSDEQFF TGCAGCGTCCTTCCTAGCTCTGATGAGCAGTTCTTC
TRBJ2-2 TRBV7-2 NA NA CASSLPRHGGPGDTGELFF TGTGCCAGCAGCTTACCCCGCCACGGCGGTCCCGGGGACACCGGGGAGCTGTTTTTT
TRBJ2-7 TRBV28 NA NA CASSFSQARTYEQYF TGTGCCAGCAGTTTTTCGCAGGCCCGAACCTACGAGCAGTACTTC
TRBJ2-3 TRBV11-2 TRBD1 NA CASSSGTGGAGDTQYF TGTGCCAGCAGCTCCGGGACAGGGGGCGCCGGGGATACGCAGTATTTT
TRBJ2-6 TRBV27 NA NA CASSLITGTGANVLTF TGTGCCAGCAGTTTGATTACAGGTACTGGGGCCAACGTCCTGACTTTC
TRBJ2-2 TRBV19 TRBD1 NA CAGGQGGVNTGELFF TGTGCCGGTGGACAGGGGGGTGTCAACACCGGGGAGCTGTTTTTT
TRBJ2-7 TRBV7-2 TRBD2 NA CASSLASASGTRPLSEQYF TGTGCCAGCAGCTTAGCGTCAGCTAGCGGGACCCGGCCCCTCTCCGAGCAGTACTTC
TRBJ2-5 TRBV4-3 TRBD1 NA CASSSGTGVQETQYF TGCGCCAGCAGCTCCGGGACAGGGGTGCAAGAGACCCAGTACTTC
TRBJ2-1 TRBV11-3 TRBD1 NA CASSLRQGPYNEQFF TGTGCCAGCAGCTTAAGACAGGGGCCCTACAATGAGCAGTTCTTC
TRBJ1-5 TRBV5-6 TRBD1 NA CASSSGGKGNQPQHF TGTGCCAGCAGTTCAGGGGGCAAGGGCAATCAGCCCCAGCATTTT
TRBJ2-1 TRBV19 NA NA CASSISWRPYNEQFF TGTGCCAGTAGTATTAGCTGGAGACCCTACAATGAGCAGTTCTTC
TRBJ2-1 TRBV5-1 TRBD2 NA CASSSLGGTSGELPNEQFF TGCGCCAGCAGCTCCTTGGGCGGGACTAGCGGAGAGCTCCCTAATGAGCAGTTCTTC
TRBJ1-5 TRBV15 NA medium-sized CATSLTGPHQPQHF TGTGCCACCAGCCTTACAGGCCCCCATCAGCCCCAGCATTTT
TRBJ1-5 TRBV5-1 TRBD1 NA CASSPWTGDNQPQHF TGCGCCAGCAGCCCCTGGACAGGGGACAATCAGCCCCAGCATTTT
TRBJ2-1 TRBV18 NA few CASSPRGPDEQFF TGTGCCAGCTCACCCCGGGGTCCCGATGAGCAGTTCTTC
TRBJ2-3 TRBV29-1 NA NA CSVEGSQGTDTQYF TGCAGCGTTGAGGGCTCCCAGGGGACAGATACGCAGTATTTT
TRBJ2-1 TRBV5-8 NA NA CASSLGGSGAYNEQFF TGTGCCAGCAGCTTGGGAGGTAGCGGAGCCTACAATGAGCAGTTCTTC
TRBJ2-1 TRBV7-9 TRBD2 few CASSGSGSSYNEQFF TGTGCCAGCAGCGGTAGCGGGAGCTCCTACAATGAGCAGTTCTTC
TRBJ1-5 TRBV4-2 NA NA CASSQEHLSNQPQHF TGTGCCAGCAGCCAAGAACATCTTAGCAATCAGCCCCAGCATTTT
TRBJ1-5 TRBV6-1 NA NA CASSARDSNQPQHF TGTGCCAGCAGTGCCCGGGACAGCAATCAGCCCCAGCATTTT